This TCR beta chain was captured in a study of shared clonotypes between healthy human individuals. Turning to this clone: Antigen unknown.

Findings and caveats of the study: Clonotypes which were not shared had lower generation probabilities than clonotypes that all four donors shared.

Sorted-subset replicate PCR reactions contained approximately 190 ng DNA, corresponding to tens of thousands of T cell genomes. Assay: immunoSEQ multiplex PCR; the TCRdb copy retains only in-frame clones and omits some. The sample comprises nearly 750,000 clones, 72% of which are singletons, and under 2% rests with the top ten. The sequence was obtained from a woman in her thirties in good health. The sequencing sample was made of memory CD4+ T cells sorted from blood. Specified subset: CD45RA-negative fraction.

In nucleotides, the CDR3 is TGCGCCAGCAGCCAGGGACTAGCGCTACCCTACGAGCAGTACTTC. It specifies CASSQGLALPYEQYF. The V gene is TRBV5-1, the J gene TRBJ2-7; 10 positions match TRBD2. V lost 4 bases to trimming and J lost 2 bases; unmatched junction nucleotides: 6. Germline V lookup: CDR1 SGHRS, CDR2 YFSETQ. The CDR3 runs to 15 residues.